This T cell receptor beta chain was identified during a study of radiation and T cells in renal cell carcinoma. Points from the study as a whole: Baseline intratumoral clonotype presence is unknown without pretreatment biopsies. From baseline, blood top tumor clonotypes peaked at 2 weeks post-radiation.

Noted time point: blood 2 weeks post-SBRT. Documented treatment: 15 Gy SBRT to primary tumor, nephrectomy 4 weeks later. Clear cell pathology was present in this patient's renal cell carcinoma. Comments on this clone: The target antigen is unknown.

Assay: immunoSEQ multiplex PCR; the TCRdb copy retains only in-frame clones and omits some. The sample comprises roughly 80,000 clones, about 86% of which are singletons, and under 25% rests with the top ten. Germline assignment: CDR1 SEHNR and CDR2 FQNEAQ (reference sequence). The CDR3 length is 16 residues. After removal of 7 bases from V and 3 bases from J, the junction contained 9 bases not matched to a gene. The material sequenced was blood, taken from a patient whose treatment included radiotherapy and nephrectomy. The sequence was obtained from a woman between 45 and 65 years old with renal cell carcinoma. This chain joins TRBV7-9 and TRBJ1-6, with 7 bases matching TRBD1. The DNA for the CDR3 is TGTGCCAGCAACGAGATGGACAGGAACTATAATTCACCCCTCCACTTT. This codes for CASNEMDRNYNSPLHF.